A single sample is the source of the 26 T cell receptor beta chains below, sequenced in a study of identical twins. TCRdb re-analysed the 5' RACE reads in MiXCR, keeping a single row per CDR3 protein. The sample carries 200,000 to 250,000 distinct CDR3 sequences, 5.5% to 8% recorded once. The data were also submitted as part of a second study, on yellow fever vaccine responses in identical twins.

The material sequenced was memory (CD45RO+) T cells sorted from blood. These receptors came from a woman between 18 and 29 years old in good health.

This sequence joins TRBV20-1 and TRBJ2-7, with 9 bases matching TRBD2. CDR3 length: 13 residues. Germline CDR1 DFQATT, CDR2 SNEGSKA (reference sequence). Germline trimming cut 6 bases from V and 4 bases from J; bases unmatched to any gene: 7. The CDR3 region is CSASAGGEYEQYV. The CDR3 nucleotides are TGCAGTGCCTCTGCGGGGGGGGAATACGAGCAGTACGTC.

The sample holds many counts of this clonotype. V usage is TRBV18 and J usage is TRBJ1-1; D possibly corresponds to TRBD1 (5 bases). The CDR3 loop spans 13 amino acids. Germline CDR1 KGHSH, CDR2 LQKENI. The germline V and J ends were trimmed by 8 bases and 1 base, with 11 bases remaining between them. The CDR3 spells CASSPRGNTEAFF. CDR3 nucleotide sequence: TGTGCCAGCAGCCCAAGGGGGAACACTGAAGCTTTCTTT.

This clonotype has just a few counts. The chain links TRBV5-1 to TRBJ2-2, with D unresolved. The germline CDR1 and CDR2 sequences are SGHRS and YFSETQ. This CDR3 spans 13 amino acids. The V and J ends lost 7 bases and 0 bases respectively, with 7 bases between them. This CDR3 reads CASEATNTGELFF. The CDR3 nucleotides read TGCGCCAGCGAAGCCACGAACACCGGGGAGCTGTTTTTT.

The chain has TRBV20-1 and TRBJ2-3, with 11 bases identical to TRBD2. CDR1 is DFQATT and CDR2 is SNEGSKA in the germline V gene (reference sequence). The CDR3 is 13 amino acids. The V segment lost 6 bases and the J segment 1 base; nucleotides outside the gene matches: 0. The CDR3: CSATSGGTDTQYF. CDR3 nucleotide sequence: TGCAGTGCGACTAGCGGGGGCACAGATACGCAGTATTTT.

This clonotype was seen repeatedly, ten times or more. This rearrangement joins TRBV2 to TRBJ1-1, with 7 bases that match TRBD1. There are 13 residues in the CDR3. Germline trimming cut 9 bases from V and 4 bases from J; bases unmatched to any gene: 8. CDR1 and CDR2 (germline): SNHLY, FYNNEI. The DNA for the CDR3 is TGTGCCAGAAACACGGGACAGACCACTGAAGCTTTCTTT. Residues: CARNTGQTTEAFF.

The chain links TRBV11-1 to TRBJ2-7; no clear D gene. V was pared by 4 bases and J by 3 bases, with 16 bases between. Germline V gene data show CDR1 as SGHAT and CDR2 as FQDESV (reference sequence). The CDR3 covers 15 residues. In DNA, the CDR3 is TGTGCCAGCAGCTCCGGCCACAATACGGGCTACGAGCAGTACTTC. It is translated as CASSSGHNTGYEQYF.

This clonotype was observed many times. The junction does not match germline at one end; this may be a read error. The chain joins TRBV14 to TRBJ2-1, with 7 nucleotides matching TRBD2. The CDR3 covers 11 residues. Per the germline V gene, CDR1 is SGHDN and CDR2 is FVKESK. The CDR3 DNA sequence: TGTGCCAGCAACCAAGCGGGAATAAAGTTCTTC. Protein: CASNQAGIKFF.

The chain recombines TRBV24-1 with TRBJ2-5; maybe TRBD1 (5 bases). Trimming left V 1 base short and J 1 base short, with 9 bases between. The CDR3 totals 15 residues. The V gene's germline CDR1 is KGHDR and CDR2 SFDVKD. DNA for the CDR3: TGTGCCACCAGTGATTTCCAGGGATCCCAAGAGACCCAGTACTTC. Translating gives CATSDFQGSQETQYF.

The chain links TRBV28 to TRBJ2-3; D uncertain. Trimming left V 2 bases short and J 1 base short, with 4 bases between. The CDR3 covers 13 residues. Germline CDR1 is MDHEN and CDR2 is SYDVKM. In nucleotides, the CDR3 is TGTGCCAGCAGTTTAATGGGCACAGATACGCAGTATTTT. Protein: CASSLMGTDTQYF.

The chain's CDR3 is CASRKQGASHGYTF. In DNA, the CDR3 is TGTGCAAGTCGCAAGCAGGGGGCGAGCCATGGCTACACCTTC. The chain combines TRBV12-2 with TRBJ1-2; the table's D call, TRBD1, has no DNA check behind it. TRBV12-2 is labeled a pseudogene. The CDR3 runs 14 residues.

A few counts support this clonotype. The J gene is TRBJ2-7, the V gene TRBV6-1; 10 nucleotides align to TRBD1. CDR1 and CDR2 from the germline V gene are MNHNS and SASEGT. V shed 6 bases, J shed 0 bases, and the junction held 8 bases outside the gene matches. The CDR3 length is 16 residues. The CDR3 loop is CASSSTGTGVSYEQYF. DNA of the CDR3: TGTGCCAGCAGCTCGACCGGGACAGGGGTCTCCTACGAGCAGTACTTC.

Only a few counts were recorded for this clonotype. J is TRBJ2-5 and V is TRBV7-9, with TRBD2 matching over 9 bases. The CDR3 totals 15 residues. Germline CDR1 SEHNR, CDR2 FQNEAQ (reference sequence). V shed 5 bases, J shed 0 bases, and the junction held 4 bases outside the gene matches. CDR3 sequence reads: CASSATSGNQETQYF. CDR3 sequence (DNA): TGTGCCAGCAGCGCGACTAGCGGAAACCAAGAGACCCAGTACTTC.

The table lists this clonotype with a few counts. The gene calls are TRBV3-1 and TRBJ2-7; 11 nucleotides match TRBD2. Per germline, CDR1 LGHDT and CDR2 YNNKEL (reference sequence). The length of the CDR3 is 18 residues. Trimming at V came to 3 bases and at J to 3 bases, leaving 13 bases not matched to a gene. The CDR3 is CASSHRTDPGLAVYEQYF. DNA for the CDR3: TGTGCCAGCAGCCACCGGACAGATCCGGGACTAGCGGTCTACGAGCAGTACTTC.

This clonotype was detected ten times or more. The DNA for the CDR3 is TGTGCCAGCAGTGAAGACGGGGGGGCGTCGAGAAACGAGCAGTACTTC. Translated: CASSEDGGASRNEQYF. The rearrangement uses TRBV25-1 and TRBJ2-7, with TRBD2 matching 8 bases. V was pared by 2 bases and J by 5 bases, with 11 bases of the junction left unmatched. The CDR3 loop spans 16 amino acids. Germline lookup yields CDR1 MGHDK and CDR2 SYGVNS.

This clonotype has only a few counts. The chain joins TRBV20-1 to TRBJ2-2, with TRBD1 matching over 9 bases. Losses at the gene ends were 0 bases for V and 5 bases for J; bases not matched to a gene: 13. The CDR3 sequence is 18 residues long. The V gene's germline CDR1 is DFQATT and CDR2 SNEGSKA (reference sequence). In DNA, the CDR3 is TGCAGTGCTAGAGACACTACAGGGGGCCAGTTGGGTACCGGGGAGCTGTTTTTT. Its protein is CSARDTTGGQLGTGELFF.

CDR3 sequence reads: CARCLALSGGGSYNEQFF. In nucleotides, the CDR3 is TGTGCCCGCTGTTTAGCTCTAAGCGGGGGGGGCTCCTACAATGAGCAGTTCTTC. This chain joins TRBV12-3 or TRBV12-4 and TRBJ2-1, with TRBD2 matching 10 bases. The CDR3 sequence is 18 residues long. The V and J ends lost 11 bases and 0 bases, in that order; junction bases with no gene match: 16.

This clonotype turned up a few times. This chain links TRBV2 with TRBJ2-1, with TRBD2 as a possible D gene (6 bases). Germline assignment: CDR1 SNHLY and CDR2 FYNNEI. This CDR3 region has 14 residues. Trimming cost V 7 bases and J 0 bases, with 10 bases left between them. The CDR3 reads CASMEGSSYNEQFF. For the CDR3, the DNA is TGTGCCAGCATGGAGGGGAGCTCCTACAATGAGCAGTTCTTC.

This clonotype was observed a few times. J is TRBJ2-3 and V is TRBV5-1; TRBD1 matches 7 bases. There are 16 residues in the CDR3. The V gene's germline CDR1 is SGHRS and CDR2 YFSETQ. Trimming took 4 bases from V and 5 from J; bases not matched to a gene: 13. The DNA for the CDR3 is TGCGCCAGCAGCCCAGGGGGACGTACTATGGAAGATACGCAGTATTTT. It encodes CASSPGGRTMEDTQYF.

This clonotype came up a few times. The V gene is TRBV20-1, the J gene TRBJ2-5, with a weak D call TRBD1 (5 bases). The CDR3 length is 13 residues. The germline CDR1 and CDR2 sequences are DFQATT and SNEGSKA (reference sequence). Trimming took off 3 bases at V and 4 bases at J, with 12 bases between the two ends. This CDR3 reads CSASSGLGETQYF. The CDR3 coding sequence is TGCAGTGCTAGTTCAGGGTTGGGAGAGACCCAGTACTTC.

V is TRBV7-2 and J is TRBJ1-4, with 8 bases that match TRBD1. The junction had 7 bases not matched to a gene; V was cut back by 6 bases and J by 4 bases. Germline values: CDR1 SGHTA, CDR2 FQGNSA. There are 15 residues in the CDR3. The DNA of the CDR3 is TGTGCCAGCAGACCCGGACAGGGCTTTAATGAAAAACTGTTTTTT. Encoded protein: CASRPGQGFNEKLFF.

This clonotype came up many times. V gene TRBV4-2 combines with J gene TRBJ2-3, with D hard to call. This CDR3 is built from 14 residues. V dropped 4 bases and J dropped 2 bases, with 10 bases sitting between them. Germline V lookup: CDR1 LGHNA, CDR2 YNFKEQ. The chain's CDR3 is CASSPPENTDTQYF. The DNA of the CDR3 is TGTGCCAGCAGCCCGCCGGAGAACACAGATACGCAGTATTTT.

In its sample, this clonotype was seen a few times. The V call is TRBV7-6, the J call TRBJ2-2; 11 nucleotides agree with TRBD2. Looked up from germline, CDR1 is SGHVS and CDR2 is FNYEAQ. The junction had 12 bases not matched to a gene; V was cut back by 8 bases and J by 4 bases. This CDR3 has 17 residues. The CDR3 loop is CASGPTSGVVSTGELFF. DNA of the CDR3: TGTGCCAGCGGACCGACTAGCGGGGTTGTTAGCACCGGGGAGCTGTTTTTT.

The J gene is TRBJ2-1, the V gene TRBV4-1; D gene unclear. V lost 0 bases and J lost 9, with 3 bases in between. CDR1 MGHRA and CDR2 YSYEKL come from the germline V gene. The CDR3 extends over 11 amino acids. CDR3: CASSQEFEQFF. The CDR3 DNA is TGCGCCAGCAGCCAAGAGTTTGAGCAGTTCTTC.

There are many counts of this clonotype. The chain combines TRBV9 with TRBJ1-1, with D possibly being TRBD1 (5 bases). CDR1 and CDR2 (germline): SGDLS, YYNGEE. The CDR3 has 16 amino acids. Trimming cost V 0 bases and J 0 bases, with 12 bases left between them. The DNA for the CDR3 is TGTGCCAGCAGCGTAGAGGCAGGGCCGATGAACACTGAAGCTTTCTTT. It specifies CASSVEAGPMNTEAFF.

The chain recombines TRBV13 with TRBJ2-1, with 12 bases that match TRBD2. V lost 3 bases and J lost 9; bases outside the gene matches: 9. CDR1 PRHDT and CDR2 FYEKMQ come from the germline V gene (reference sequence). This CDR3 is 16 amino acids long. The CDR3 spells CASSFLLAGGPREQFF. The CDR3 DNA sequence: TGTGCCAGCAGCTTTCTCCTAGCGGGAGGGCCCCGTGAGCAGTTCTTC.

V and J are TRBV20-1 and TRBJ2-1; 8 nucleotides line up with TRBD2. The germline gives CDR1 DFQATT, CDR2 SNEGSKA (reference sequence). The CDR3 has 16 amino acids. The ends lost 6 bases at V and 5 bases at J; junction bases unmatched: 15. For the CDR3, the DNA is TGCAGTGCCCTCCCCCCCCTCGGGGGGGTAGACAATGAGCAGTTCTTC. Protein: CSALPPLGGVDNEQFF.